This entry lists 17 T cell receptor beta chains sequenced from one sample in a study of blood T cell repertoires in COVID-19. Here immunoSEQ multiplex PCR was the method, and the copy in TCRdb shows in-frame clones only, minus some. The sample shows 70,000 to 95,000 clones, 89% of them seen only once. Input material: peripheral blood. The receptor source for this set is a man aged 45 to 65 with COVID-19, enrolled during active disease.

This sequence joins TRBV19 and TRBJ1-1, with 7 positions matching TRBD1. Trimming took 5 bases from V and 8 from J; bases not matched to a gene: 11. The length of the CDR3 is 14 residues. CDR1 and CDR2 from the germline V gene are LNHDA and SQIVND (reference sequence). The CDR3 is CASSAKTGLSEAFF. CDR3 in DNA: TGTGCCAGTAGTGCGAAGACAGGGCTCTCGGAAGCTTTCTTT.

V is TRBV6-5 and J is TRBJ1-5, with 8 bases matching TRBD1. In germline, CDR1 is MNHEY, CDR2 SVGAGI. The V gene end was trimmed by 6 bases and the J gene end by 5 bases; junction bases not matched to a gene: 3. This CDR3 is 13 amino acids long. CDR3 in amino acids: CASSDRGDQPQHF. Written as DNA, the CDR3 is TGTGCCAGCAGCGACAGGGGAGATCAGCCCCAGCATTTT.

Only a few counts were recorded for this clone. V is TRBV2 and J is TRBJ1-5; TRBD1 matches at 10 bases. Germline assignment: CDR1 SNHLY and CDR2 FYNNEI. J lost 6 bases, V lost 5 bases, and 4 bases had no gene match. The CDR3 is 14 amino acids. The CDR3 region is CASSLGTGVQPQHF. CDR3 nucleotides: TGTGCCAGCAGTTTGGGGACAGGGGTTCAGCCCCAGCATTTT.

The chain carries TRBV9 and TRBJ1-1; 9 nucleotides line up with TRBD1. CDR3 length equals 16 residues. V lost 0 bases to trimming and J lost 6 bases; unmatched junction nucleotides: 9. Per germline, CDR1 SGDLS and CDR2 YYNGEE. DNA of the CDR3: TGTGCCAGCAGCGTAGACCCCGGGACAGGGACGCCTGAAGCTTTCTTT. The encoded protein is CASSVDPGTGTPEAFF.

The rearrangement links TRBV15 to TRBJ1-6, with 10 bases matching TRBD1. The trim removed 3 bases at V and 9 bases at J, leaving 8 bases unmatched. Germline lookup yields CDR1 LNHNV and CDR2 YYDKDF (reference sequence). The CDR3 runs 16 residues. CDR3 in DNA: TGTGCCACCAGCAGTGAAACCGGGACAGGGGTTTCACCCCTCCACTTT. This codes for CATSSETGTGVSPLHF. Full variable domain (missing parts from reference TRBV15 and TRBJ1-6): DAMVIQNPRYQVTQFGKPVTLSCSQTLNHNVMYWYQQKSSQAPKLLFHYYDKDFNNEADTPDNFQSRRPNTSFCFLDIRSPGLGDTAMYLCATSSETGTGVSPLHFGNGTRLTVT.

The chain links TRBV7-3 to TRBJ2-3, with 7 nucleotides matching TRBD1. The CDR3 has 15 amino acids. The V segment lost 6 bases and the J segment 2 bases; nucleotides outside the gene matches: 8. Germline V gene sequence: CDR1 SGHTA, CDR2 FQGTGA. The CDR3: CASSLKGAHTDTQYF. CDR3 nucleotides: TGTGCCAGCAGTCTAAAGGGGGCACACACAGATACGCAGTATTTT.

CDR3 in amino acids: CAISDQGFAAYEQYF. The CDR3 DNA is TGTGCCATCAGTGATCAGGGTTTCGCTGCCTACGAGCAGTACTTC. V is TRBV10-3 and J is TRBJ2-7; TRBD1 is a possible D gene (5 bases). CDR3 length: 15 residues. Germline V gene data show CDR1 as ENHRY and CDR2 as SYGVKD. Trimming took off 3 bases at V and 2 bases at J, with 14 bases between the two ends.

The chain carries TRBV24-1 and TRBJ1-1; 7 positions agree with TRBD1. The CDR3 totals 15 residues. CDR1 and CDR2 from the germline V gene are KGHDR and SFDVKD. The trim removed 5 bases at V and 1 base at J, leaving 6 bases unmatched. CDR3 region: CATSGKGGTNTEAFF. The CDR3 nucleotides are TGTGCCACCAGTGGGAAAGGGGGCACGAACACTGAAGCTTTCTTT.

The sample holds a few counts of this clone. The V call is TRBV5-6, the J call TRBJ2-7, with a weak D call TRBD1 (6 bases). CDR1 is SGHDT, CDR2 YYEEEE, per germline. Trimming took 7 bases from V and 4 from J, leaving 18 bases between them. The CDR3 is 14 amino acids. This CDR3 reads CASGSGGLRYEQYF. DNA for the CDR3: TGTGCCAGCGGGAGTGGGGGCCTGAGGTACGAGCAGTACTTC. The full variable domain, in which reference TRBV5-6 and TRBJ2-7 provide the parts outside the CDR3, is DAGVTQSPTHLIKTRGQQVTLRCSPKSGHDTVSWYQQALGQGPQFIFQYYEEEERQRGNFPDRFSGHQFPNYSSELNVNALLLGDSALYLCASGSGGLRYEQYFGPGTRLTVT.

J is TRBJ2-3 and V is TRBV6-6, with 11 bases matching TRBD2. Trimming cost V 5 bases and J 3 bases; bases outside gene matches: 10. The CDR3 has 17 amino acids. Germline CDR1 reads MNHNY; CDR2 reads SVGAGI (reference sequence). The CDR3 bases are TGTGCCAGCAGTCGTAGCGGGGGGGCCGGTCCGACAGATACGCAGTATTTT. This encodes CASSRSGGAGPTDTQYF.

V is TRBV2 and J is TRBJ2-7; 8 nucleotides agree with TRBD1. Germline-derived CDR1 and CDR2 are SNHLY and FYNNEI. J gave up 2 bases and V 5 bases, and 14 bases lay outside the gene matches. The CDR3 spans 17 residues. In DNA form, the CDR3 reads TGTGCCAGCAGTCCGCAATGGCGGACAGGGAGTACCTACGAGCAGTACTTC. Translated, it gives CASSPQWRTGSTYEQYF.

The V call is TRBV19, the J call TRBJ1-2; D uncertain. Per germline, CDR1 LNHDA and CDR2 SQIVND (reference sequence). The ends were cut back, 7 bases at V and 2 bases at J, with 8 bases in the middle. CDR3 length: 12 amino acids. CDR3 region: CASNSGNYGYTF. CDR3 nucleotides: TGTGCCAGTAATTCGGGGAACTATGGCTACACCTTC.

This clone was seen a single time. The chain is built from TRBV28 and TRBJ2-1; 10 positions agree with TRBD2. This CDR3 has 16 amino acids. V shed 5 bases and J 4 bases; nucleotides not matched to a gene: 8. CDR1 and CDR2 from the germline V gene are MDHEN and SYDVKM. This CDR3 reads CASSRSGTSAYNEQFF. DNA for the CDR3: TGTGCCAGCAGTCGATCCGGGACTAGCGCTTACAATGAGCAGTTCTTC.

This rearrangement joins TRBV7-2 to TRBJ1-3; tentative D call: TRBD1 (6 bases). The CDR3 covers 16 residues. Trimming cost V 5 bases and J 0 bases, with 14 bases left between them. From germline, CDR1 is SGHTA and CDR2 FQGNSA. The CDR3 protein is CASSLNRDHSGNTIYF. CDR3 DNA sequence: TGTGCCAGCAGCCTGAACAGGGACCACTCTGGAAACACCATATATTTT. Full variable domain (outside the CDR3, taken from reference TRBV7-2 and TRBJ1-3): GAGVSQSPSNKVTEKGKDVELRCDPISGHTALYWYRQSLGQGLEFLIYFQGNSAPDKSGLPSDRFSAERTGGSVSTLTIQRTQQEDSAVYLCASSLNRDHSGNTIYFGEGSWLTVV.

The rearrangement uses TRBV3-1 (or the pseudogene TRBV3-2) and TRBJ2-1; the match to TRBD2 covers 7 bases. J lost 1 base, V lost 1 base, and 4 bases had no gene match. Germline V gives CDR1 LGHDT, CDR2 YNNKEL (reference sequence). The CDR3 extends over 16 amino acids. The chain's CDR3 is CASSQGRGYSYNEQFF. CDR3 DNA sequence: TGTGCCAGCAGCCAAGGGCGGGGGTATTCCTACAATGAGCAGTTCTTC.

The chain carries TRBV6-1 and TRBJ1-5, with TRBD1 identical over 10 bases. J lost 0 bases, V lost 4 bases, and 3 bases had no gene match. This CDR3 comprises 16 residues. Germline V gives CDR1 MNHNS, CDR2 SASEGT. CDR3: CASSGDRGDSNQPQHF. The CDR3 DNA follows: TGTGCCAGCAGTGGGGACAGGGGTGATAGCAATCAGCCCCAGCATTTT.

This chain joins TRBV3-1 (or the pseudogene TRBV3-2) and TRBJ2-7; tentative D call: TRBD2 (5 bases). V lost 0 bases and J lost 9, with 15 bases in between. The CDR3 runs 14 residues. CDR1 LGHDT and CDR2 YNNKEL come from the germline V gene (reference sequence). CDR3 nucleotides: TGTGCCAGCAGCCAAGATTTGGGAGTCCTCGCGCAGTACTTC. It is translated as CASSQDLGVLAQYF.